The rows below give T cell receptor beta chains drawn from one sample of a study of blood T cell repertoires in COVID-19. The table came from immunoSEQ multiplex PCR; TCRdb's copy has only in-frame clones and leaves some out. This table holds over 150,000 clones, roughly 87% found once. The sequenced sample was PBMCs or T cells enriched from blood (not recorded which). These receptor sequences come from a woman in her 50s who had recovered from COVID-19. The CDR3 runs from the conserved cysteine through the conserved F or W. Fields, in order: J gene, V gene, clone size, CDR3 protein. Size is omitted from some rows. Given values are once, few, many or a class for expanded clones.

TRBJ1-5 TRBV19 - CASSMGQNNQPQHF
TRBJ2-2 TRBV28 - CASSFLNTGELFF
TRBJ2-5 TRBV9 once CASSVGQGVGETQYF
TRBJ2-3 TRBV10-1 - CASSYGLAGGEDTQYF
TRBJ1-5 TRBV7-2 - CASSNRGVASNQPQHF
TRBJ1-2 TRBV6-2/TRBV6-3 - CASSYSGTGGSYGYTF
TRBJ2-1 TRBV5-1 - CASNLVGGSYNEQFF
TRBJ1-5 TRBV28 - CASSPGLVYQPQHF
TRBJ2-5 TRBV4-2 medium-sized CASSPTSGSGGRQETQYF
TRBJ2-5 TRBV10-1 - CASSESAAEQETQYF
TRBJ2-7 TRBV29-1 - CSVEQGRGHEQYF
TRBJ1-2 TRBV11-3 - CASSLGGLPGQGIHGYTF
TRBJ1-1 TRBV29-1 - CSAEGTENTEAFF
TRBJ2-7 TRBV19 few CASSSGRGAYEQYF
TRBJ2-7 TRBV18 - CASSALTNEQYF
TRBJ1-1 TRBV19 - CASSPRTAWNTEAFF
TRBJ1-1 TRBV5-1 - CASSFQGSGTEAFF
TRBJ2-4 TRBV18 - CASSPPEGVQNIQYF
TRBJ1-2 TRBV6-1 once CASSEGPPGQIYGYTF
TRBJ2-7 TRBV4-1 few CASSQTSRSGQGAGEQYF
TRBJ1-3 TRBV12-3/TRBV12-4 - CASRGGSGNTIYF
TRBJ2-1 TRBV5-8 - CASSLTSDNEQFF
TRBJ1-2 TRBV21-1 - CASSFNPRGYGYTF
TRBJ2-7 TRBV15 - CATSQPGQATYEQYF
TRBJ2-3 TRBV6-5 - CASSWQGDSTDTQYF
TRBJ2-2 TRBV7-2 - CASSGTGRVGELFF
TRBJ2-3 TRBV7-8 - CASSGSRTDTQYF
TRBJ2-2 TRBV5-1 - CASREDGGRGTGELFF
TRBJ1-2 TRBV4-3 - CASSLNTGTKGYTF
TRBJ1-4 TRBV6-5 once CASSYSMRGLGEKLFF
TRBJ2-1 TRBV7-2 - CASSLYPGGGRNNEQFF
TRBJ1-5 TRBV19 - CASSLARRSNQPQHF
TRBJ1-1 TRBV2 once CASSSSGAVTEAFF
TRBJ1-2 TRBV9 - CASSGTGLFGYTF
TRBJ1-5 TRBV19 - CASSNTGGQYQPQHF
TRBJ2-3 TRBV5-4 - CASSLGGDSPTDTQYF
TRBJ1-1 TRBV15 - CATSKTTGAIGAFF
TRBJ2-3 TRBV9 - CASSVDSGDSSTDTQYF
TRBJ2-3 TRBV25-1 few CASSQSAGAADTQYF
TRBJ2-5 TRBV5-1 - CASSSGTGGIETQYF
TRBJ2-2 TRBV4-1 few CASSRGQGGNTGELFF
TRBJ1-1 TRBV30 - CAWRLAGSTEAFF
TRBJ2-3 TRBV27 - CASSLDRVGTDTQYF
TRBJ1-5 TRBV5-1 once CASSLGDNQPQHF
TRBJ2-7 TRBV21-1 - CASSKGDNDTSSSYEQYF
TRBJ1-4 TRBV6-5 - CASSVGLFNEKLFF
TRBJ2-1 TRBV7-9 - CASSSTHEQFF
TRBJ2-2 TRBV4-2 - CASRTGTSGRRAGELFF
TRBJ2-2 TRBV15 - CATRGGWGTGELFF
TRBJ2-3 TRBV5-4 - CASSSGTGITDTQYF
TRBJ1-1 TRBV11-2 once CASSLVGVTNTEAFF
TRBJ2-7 TRBV27 - CASSEGGRSYEQYF
TRBJ1-5 TRBV28 - CASSSGQSSNQPQHF
TRBJ2-3 TRBV2 - CASSRDRGYTQYF
TRBJ2-1 TRBV27 - CASSRQGQNNEQFF
TRBJ1-5 TRBV19 - CASSIGEVQPQHF
TRBJ1-5 TRBV4-3 - CASSQDSSNQPQHF
TRBJ1-2 TRBV10-3 - CAISVAYGVGYTF
TRBJ1-5 TRBV19 - CASSVQVDQPQHF